The clone carrying this T cell receptor beta chain was counted only a few times. Via MiXCR, TCRdb re-called the RT-PCR reads, giving one row per CDR3 protein. The sample yields about 960,000 distinct CDR3 sequences, approximately 18% seen once. The source of the sample is a study of patients and donors after allogeneic stem cell transplantation. This receptor was identified in a human donor who was either an allogeneic HSCT recipient or a stem cell or donor lymphocyte infusion donor (not recorded which). It is not recorded whose cells these are; they may come from a transplant donor. What was sequenced was blood, either unsorted or a sorted T cell fraction (not recorded which).

In DNA, the CDR3 is TGTGCCAGCAGTTTAGCGCGGTCAATAGCGGGAACTACTTACGAGCAGTACTTC. Protein sequence: CASSLARSIAGTTYEQYF. The J gene is TRBJ2-7, the V gene TRBV12-3 or TRBV12-4; 8 positions match TRBD2. Unmatched junction bases numbered 14, after V lost 0 bases and J lost 4 bases. The CDR3 covers 18 residues.